Listed below are T cell receptor beta chains from one sample, sequenced in a study of blood T cell repertoires in COVID-19. Method: immunoSEQ multiplex PCR; TCRdb's copy keeps in-frame clones and lacks some. There are 97,000 or so clones in the sample; roughly 92% occur only once, and 1.5% to 2.5% lies in the top ten. Sequenced: peripheral blood. These receptors originate from a woman aged 45 to 65 with COVID-19, enrolled during active disease. Each CDR3 is given with its conserved first and last residue. D genes are given only for firm matches. Rows may omit the clone size; those that give it use once, few, many or a size class.

CASSLVGSSYGYTF	TGTGCCAGCAGCTTGGTTGGTAGTTCCTATGGCTACACCTTC	TRBV5-6	TRBJ1-2	.	.
CASSLPGTGRYGYTF	TGTGCCAGCAGTTTGCCGGGGACAGGGCGCTATGGCTACACCTTC	TRBV28	TRBJ1-2	.	TRBD1
CASSDSSSSYNSPLHF	TGTGCCAGCAGCGACTCATCGAGCTCCTATAATTCACCCCTCCACTTT	TRBV6-6	TRBJ1-6	.	.
CASSLEAGDNTGELFF	TGTGCCAGCAGCTTAGAGGCGGGGGATAACACCGGGGAGCTGTTTTTT	TRBV13	TRBJ2-2	.	TRBD2
CASSLRIAIDTGELFF	TGTGCCAGCAGCTTACGTATAGCGATAGACACCGGGGAGCTGTTTTTT	TRBV5-4	TRBJ2-2	.	.
CASSLSPAGGRNEQFF	TGTGCCAGCAGTTTATCCCCAGCGGGGGGGCGCAATGAGCAGTTCTTC	TRBV27	TRBJ2-1	.	TRBD2
CASSLPPKYDRHYGYTF	TGTGCCAGCAGCTTGCCCCCTAAATATGACAGGCACTATGGCTACACCTTC	TRBV5-8	TRBJ1-2	.	.
CASSEQGQGGGGYTF	TGTGCCAGCAGTGAACAGGGGCAGGGCGGAGGTGGCTACACCTTC	TRBV6-1	TRBJ1-2	.	.
CAWSVHGGRGEQYF	TGTGCCTGGAGTGTACATGGGGGCAGAGGCGAGCAGTACTTC	TRBV30	TRBJ2-7	.	.
CAWSVHGGARTDTQYF	TGTGCCTGGAGTGTACACGGGGGGGCGAGGACGGATACGCAGTATTTT	TRBV30	TRBJ2-3	.	TRBD2
CASRVRGNEKLFF	TGTGCCTCCCGGGTCAGGGGGAATGAAAAACTGTTTTTT	TRBV5-6	TRBJ1-4	.	TRBD1
CASTTGDSNQPQHF	TGTGCCAGCACCACAGGGGATAGCAATCAGCCCCAGCATTTT	TRBV2	TRBJ1-5	once	TRBD1
CAISEGTGMNTEAFF	TGTGCCATCAGTGAAGGGACAGGAATGAACACTGAAGCTTTCTTT	TRBV10-3	TRBJ1-1	.	TRBD1
CASSLGTGSFSPLHF	TGTGCCAGCAGCTTAGGTACAGGGAGTTTCTCACCCCTCCACTTT	TRBV11-3	TRBJ1-6	once	.
CATSGASGGSDTGELFF	TGTGCCACCAGTGGGGCTAGCGGGGGGTCGGACACCGGGGAGCTGTTTTTT	TRBV24-1	TRBJ2-2	.	TRBD2
CASSVDGGVSNEQFF	TGTGCCAGCAGCGTAGATGGGGGGGTGAGTAATGAGCAGTTCTTC	TRBV9	TRBJ2-1	.	TRBD2
CASLQGNQPQHF	TGTGCCAGCCTACAGGGAAATCAGCCCCAGCATTTT	TRBV6-5	TRBJ1-5	.	.
CAWSVGQIYNSPLHF	TGTGCCTGGAGTGTAGGACAGATCTATAATTCACCCCTCCACTTT	TRBV30	TRBJ1-6	.	.
CATSSTGAGARNEQFF	TGTGCCACCAGTTCGACCGGGGCAGGGGCCCGGAATGAGCAGTTCTTC	TRBV24-1	TRBJ2-1	.	.
CASSYGGFSGNTIYF	TGTGCCAGCAGTTACGGAGGTTTCTCTGGAAACACCATATATTTT	TRBV6-5	TRBJ1-3	.	.
CASSSSTGESTEAFF	TGTGCCAGCAGTTCGTCGACAGGGGAGAGTACTGAAGCTTTCTTT	TRBV28	TRBJ1-1	.	TRBD1
CASRDRRRGQADYNEQFF	TGTGCCAGCAGGGACCGTCGTAGAGGACAGGCCGACTACAATGAGCAGTTCTTC	TRBV7-9	TRBJ2-1	.	TRBD1
CASRKEPGGNQPQHF	TGTGCCAGCAGAAAGGAACCCGGGGGCAATCAGCCCCAGCATTTT	TRBV2	TRBJ1-5	.	.
CASSLGPREKLFF	TGCGCCAGCAGCTTGGGTCCGAGGGAAAAACTGTTTTTT	TRBV5-1	TRBJ1-4	.	.
CASSPEGADHVLTF	TGTGCCAGCAGCCCTGAGGGGGCTGACCACGTCCTGACTTTC	TRBV7-2	TRBJ2-6	.	TRBD1
CASSQDGTGVSMNTEAFF	TGCGCCAGCAGCCAAGACGGGACAGGGGTTTCCATGAACACTGAAGCTTTCTTT	TRBV4-3	TRBJ1-1	.	TRBD1
CASSSPVRQNEKLFF	TGTGCCAGCAGCTCGCCCGTTCGACAGAATGAAAAACTGTTTTTT	TRBV7-9	TRBJ1-4	.	.
CASSIHQRTGNYGYTF	TGTGCCAGCAGCATCCATCAGCGGACAGGCAACTATGGCTACACCTTC	TRBV7-2	TRBJ1-2	.	TRBD1
CASSSTPHGGNYGYTF	TGTGCCAGCAGCTCCACTCCACATGGGGGGAACTATGGCTACACCTTC	TRBV5-4	TRBJ1-2	few	.
CASSLDRGPRWETQYF	TGTGCCAGCAGTTTAGATAGGGGCCCTAGGTGGGAGACCCAGTACTTC	TRBV28	TRBJ2-5	.	.
CASSHTGEETQYF	TGTGCCAGCAGCCACACAGGGGAGGAGACCCAGTACTTC	TRBV11-2	TRBJ2-5	few	TRBD1
CASSLAQKSGGGTQYF	TGTGCCAGCAGCTTAGCGCAGAAGAGCGGGGGAGGGACCCAGTACTTC	TRBV7-8	TRBJ2-5	.	TRBD2
CASSQPGQLGGYTF	TGTGCCAGCAGCCAACCTGGACAGTTAGGTGGCTACACCTTC	TRBV7-9	TRBJ1-2	.	.
CASTGLREATEAFF	TGTGCCAGCACCGGTTTGAGGGAGGCCACTGAAGCTTTCTTT	TRBV2	TRBJ1-1	.	.
CASSLRPAGRGETQYF	TGTGCCAGCAGCCTAAGGCCGGCGGGGCGAGGGGAGACCCAGTACTTC	TRBV11-3	TRBJ2-5	.	.
CASSSTGWDTQYF	TGTGCCAGCAGCTCGACGGGGTGGGATACGCAGTATTTT	TRBV7-2	TRBJ2-3	.	.
CASSMVATSNQPQHF	TGTGCCAGTAGTATGGTAGCGACTAGCAATCAGCCCCAGCATTTT	TRBV19	TRBJ1-5	.	.
CASSPRDRGPTEAFF	TGTGCCAGCAGCCCCCGGGACAGGGGGCCGACTGAAGCTTTCTTT	TRBV3-1/TRBV3-2	TRBJ1-1	.	TRBD1
CASAQDGRNYGYTF	TGTGCCAGCGCCCAAGACGGCAGGAACTATGGCTACACCTTC	TRBV9	TRBJ1-2	.	.
CASSQGLNIYGYTF	TGTGCCAGCAGCCAAGGACTTAACATCTATGGCTACACCTTC	TRBV3-1/TRBV3-2	TRBJ1-2	.	.
CASSLAGRGSANYGYTF	TGTGCCAGCAGCTTAGCGGGGAGGGGGAGTGCTAACTATGGCTACACCTTC	TRBV7-2	TRBJ1-2	.	.
CASSRSAGGSGNTIYF	TGTGCCAGCTCACGATCAGCAGGGGGATCTGGAAACACCATATATTTT	TRBV18	TRBJ1-3	.	TRBD1
CASSFKSNYGYTF	TGTGCCAGCAGCTTTAAGAGTAACTATGGCTACACCTTC	TRBV7-2	TRBJ1-2	once	.
CASSQASSGSSYNEQFF	TGTGCCAGCAGCCAAGCGTCTAGCGGATCCTCCTACAATGAGCAGTTCTTC	TRBV3-1/TRBV3-2	TRBJ2-1	.	TRBD2
CASRPGGAYGYTF	TGTGCCAGCAGACCAGGGGGCGCGTATGGCTACACCTTC	TRBV27	TRBJ1-2	.	TRBD1
CASSDGGARGGYTF	TGTGCCAGCAGTGACGGGGGGGCCAGAGGAGGCTACACCTTC	TRBV2	TRBJ1-2	.	.
CASSDSGTVKENIQYF	TGTGCCAGCAGTGACTCTGGGACAGTTAAAGAAAACATTCAGTACTTC	TRBV6-4	TRBJ2-4	.	TRBD1
CSAANSGYGTDTQYF	TGCAGCGCCGCCAACTCAGGATATGGCACAGATACGCAGTATTTT	TRBV29-1	TRBJ2-3	.	.
CASSDRRGRLTDTQYF	TGTGCCAGCAGTGATCGGAGGGGCAGACTCACAGATACGCAGTATTTT	TRBV6-1	TRBJ2-3	.	.
CASSLDSHSGNTIYF	TGTGCCAGCAGCTTAGACAGCCACTCTGGAAACACCATATATTTT	TRBV7-2	TRBJ1-3	.	.
CASSPQGYGYTF	TGCGCCAGCAGCCCCCAGGGCTATGGCTACACCTTC	TRBV5-1	TRBJ1-2	.	.
CASSWGATGELFF	TGTGCCAGCAGCTGGGGCGCCACCGGGGAGCTGTTTTTT	TRBV5-5	TRBJ2-2	once	.
CAISGLDRYNEQFF	TGTGCCATCAGTGGACTCGATCGTTACAATGAGCAGTTCTTC	TRBV10-3	TRBJ2-1	.	.
CASSYRRDRGFGSEGGNTIYF	TGTGCCAGCAGTTACCGTCGGGACAGGGGATTTGGATCGGAAGGGGGAAACACCATATATTTT	TRBV6-2/TRBV6-3	TRBJ1-3	.	TRBD1
CASGPCSGTEINSPLHF	TGTGCTAGTGGTCCATGCTCCGGGACAGAGATTAATTCACCCCTCCACTTT	TRBV12-5	TRBJ1-6	.	TRBD1
CAWRDNVKSEAFF	TGTGCCTGGAGGGACAACGTTAAGTCTGAAGCTTTCTTT	TRBV30	TRBJ1-1	.	.
CASGLVLRGNTDTQYF	TGTGCTAGTGGTTTGGTACTCAGGGGTAACACAGATACGCAGTATTTT	TRBV12-5	TRBJ2-3	.	.